These 5 T cell receptor beta chains came from one sample sequenced in a study of blood T cells in healthy people across ages. The authors ran a second PCR of about 6 to 11 cycles using a sample-barcoded 5' primer and a J-beta primer mix. TCRdb used MiXCR to reprocess the 5' RACE reads, holding one entry per CDR3 protein. This sample carries about 580,000 distinct CDR3 sequences, under 55% of them seen once, and the ten largest clones take around 24%. Sequences were obtained from blood. These TCRs come from an older man in good health.

This chain uses TRBV20-1 with TRBJ2-3, with TRBD1 identical over 8 bases. The CDR3 runs to 19 residues. Germline lookup yields CDR1 DFQATT and CDR2 SNEGSKA (reference sequence). J was trimmed by 0 bases and V by 1 base; bases with no gene match: 15. The CDR3 sequence: CSARVRGQGRASSTDTQYF. CDR3 nucleotide sequence: TGCAGTGCTAGAGTCAGGGGGCAGGGTCGGGCGTCTAGCACAGATACGCAGTATTTT.

V and J are TRBV29-1 and TRBJ2-7, with D tentatively TRBD2 (6 bases). V lost 4 bases to trimming and J lost 1 base, with 11 bases between them. Germline values: CDR1 SQVTM, CDR2 ANQGSEA. The CDR3 runs 13 residues. CDR3 nucleotides: TGCAGCGTTGGCAAAGGGAGGTCCTACGAGCAGTACTTC. It specifies CSVGKGRSYEQYF.

The chain combines TRBV7-2 with TRBJ2-1; 9 bases are shared with TRBD1. V lost 5 bases and J lost 2; bases outside the gene matches: 4. The CDR3 contains 15 residues. Germline loops: CDR1 SGHTA, CDR2 FQGNSA. DNA of the CDR3: TGTGCCAGCAGCGTAGACAGGGGGGCCTACAATGAGCAGTTCTTC. Protein sequence: CASSVDRGAYNEQFF. The variable domain in full, completed from reference TRBV7-2 and TRBJ2-1, reads GAGVSQSPSNKVTEKGKDVELRCDPISGHTALYWYRQSLGQGLEFLIYFQGNSAPDKSGLPSDRFSAERTGGSVSTLTIQRTQQEDSAVYLCASSVDRGAYNEQFFGPGTRLTVL.

The V call is TRBV20-1, the J call TRBJ1-3; D gene uncertain. CDR3 length: 15 residues. CDR1 and CDR2 (germline): DFQATT, SNEGSKA (reference sequence). Trimming took 1 base from V and 0 from J, leaving 10 bases between them. Here the CDR3 DNA reads TGCAGTGCTAGAGGCGACTGGGACTCTGGAAACACCATATATTTT. Protein: CSARGDWDSGNTIYF.

The V and J genes are TRBV7-2 and TRBJ1-1; D is undetermined. The germline V gene encodes CDR1 SGHTA and CDR2 FQGNSA. The CDR3 is 13 residues long. V dropped 1 base and J dropped 4 bases, with 7 bases sitting between them. CDR3 DNA sequence: TGTGCCAGCAGCTTAGGGCAGCGCACTGAAGCTTTCTTT. It is translated as CASSLGQRTEAFF.